What follows describes a single T cell receptor beta chain. Its antigen is unknown. The CDR3 is made up of 16 amino acids. Germline V gives CDR1 SGHAT, CDR2 FQNNGV. V was shortened by 5 bases and J by 8 bases, with 23 bases between the two germline ends. The study sequenced cultured CD4+ T cell DNA using the Oncomine TCR Beta short-read assay. MiXCR was run by TCRdb on the PCR reads, yielding one entry per CDR3 protein. The table lists approximately 20,000 distinct CDR3 sequences, around 48% of them singletons. Treatment specified: approximately 9-day PBMC culture with coronavirus spike peptide pools or control peptides (ViraFEST assay). It was with 10 IU/ml IL-2 and around 10 ug/ml peptide pools that 2 million to 2.5 million PBMCs per well were cultured. This specimen belongs to a study of vaccination and CD4 T cells after COVID-19. As for the study in general: As a positive control, some control cultures were given a CEFX pool, while others were given an HIV-1 Nef pool or no peptide.

Study observations and caveats: Among convalescent patients, a median about 84% of reactive clones emerged only after vaccination.

This TCR was recovered from a human donor who had recovered from COVID-19. The chain recombines TRBV11-2 with TRBJ2-3; D remains ambiguous. The specimen sequenced was CD4+ T cells from blood, cultured in vitro. CDR3 amino acids: CASSRGAQANLVTQYF. The CDR3 region has the DNA TGTGCCAGCAGCCGAGGCGCCCAAGCCAATCTAGTTACGCAGTATTTT.